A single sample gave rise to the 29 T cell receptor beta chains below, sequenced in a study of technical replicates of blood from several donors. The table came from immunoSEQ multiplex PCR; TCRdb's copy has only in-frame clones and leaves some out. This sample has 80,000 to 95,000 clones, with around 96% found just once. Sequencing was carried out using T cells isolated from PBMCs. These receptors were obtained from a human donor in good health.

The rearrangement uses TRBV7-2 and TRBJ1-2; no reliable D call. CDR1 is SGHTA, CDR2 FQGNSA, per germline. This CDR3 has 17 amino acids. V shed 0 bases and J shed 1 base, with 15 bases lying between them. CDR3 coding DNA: TGTGCCAGCAGCTTAGCTCGCGGAGCCCTTATTAACTATGGCTACACCTTC. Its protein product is CASSLARGALINYGYTF.

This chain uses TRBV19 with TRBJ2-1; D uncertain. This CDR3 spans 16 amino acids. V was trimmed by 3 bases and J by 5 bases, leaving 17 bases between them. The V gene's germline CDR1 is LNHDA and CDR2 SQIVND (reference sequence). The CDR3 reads CASSIPWRLGHNEQFF. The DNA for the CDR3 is TGTGCCAGTAGTATCCCGTGGAGATTGGGTCACAATGAGCAGTTCTTC.

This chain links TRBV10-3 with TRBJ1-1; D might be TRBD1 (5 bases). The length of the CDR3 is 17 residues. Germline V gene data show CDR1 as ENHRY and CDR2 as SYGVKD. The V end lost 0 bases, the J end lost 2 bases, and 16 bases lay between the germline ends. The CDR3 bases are TGTGCCATCAGTGAGTCAGGCGGCAGGGTTCTTAACACTGAAGCTTTCTTT. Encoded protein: CAISESGGRVLNTEAFF.

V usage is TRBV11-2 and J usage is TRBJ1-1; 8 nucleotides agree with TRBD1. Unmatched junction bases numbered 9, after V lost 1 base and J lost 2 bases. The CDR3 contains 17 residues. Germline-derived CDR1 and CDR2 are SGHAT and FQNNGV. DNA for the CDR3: TGTGCCAGCAGCTTAGGTTGGGCAGGGGGCAAAAACACTGAAGCTTTCTTT. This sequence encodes CASSLGWAGGKNTEAFF.

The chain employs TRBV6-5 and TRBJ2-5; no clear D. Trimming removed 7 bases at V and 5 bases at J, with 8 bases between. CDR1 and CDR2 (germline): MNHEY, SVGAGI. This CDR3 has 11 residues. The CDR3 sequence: CASTNGETQYF. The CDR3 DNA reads TGTGCCAGCACGAACGGGGAGACCCAGTACTTC.

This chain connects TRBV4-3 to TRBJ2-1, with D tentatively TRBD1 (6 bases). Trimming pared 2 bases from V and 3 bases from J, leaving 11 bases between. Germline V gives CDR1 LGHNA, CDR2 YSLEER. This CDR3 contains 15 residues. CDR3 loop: CASSQTTGFYNEQFF. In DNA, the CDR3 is TGCGCCAGCAGCCAAACCACAGGGTTCTACAATGAGCAGTTCTTC.

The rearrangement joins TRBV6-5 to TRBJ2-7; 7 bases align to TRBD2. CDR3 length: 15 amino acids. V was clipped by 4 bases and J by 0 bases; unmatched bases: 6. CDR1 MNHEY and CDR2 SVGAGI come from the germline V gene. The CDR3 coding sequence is TGTGCCAGCAGTTCCGGGCGGGAGAGCTCCTACGAGCAGTACTTC. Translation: CASSSGRESSYEQYF.

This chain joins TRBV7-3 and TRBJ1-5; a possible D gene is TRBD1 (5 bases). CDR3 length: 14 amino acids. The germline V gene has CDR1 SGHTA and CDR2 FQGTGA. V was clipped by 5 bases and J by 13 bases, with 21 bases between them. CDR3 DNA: TGTGCCAGCAGCCGTCTCAGGGACGGGGGGAAACAGCATTTT. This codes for CASSRLRDGGKQHF.

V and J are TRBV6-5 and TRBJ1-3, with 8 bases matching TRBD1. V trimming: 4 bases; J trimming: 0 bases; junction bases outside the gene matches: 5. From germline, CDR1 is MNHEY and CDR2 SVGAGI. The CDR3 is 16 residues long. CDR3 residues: CASSSRDRSSGNTIYF. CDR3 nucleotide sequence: TGTGCCAGCAGTTCCCGGGACAGGAGCTCTGGAAACACCATATATTTT.

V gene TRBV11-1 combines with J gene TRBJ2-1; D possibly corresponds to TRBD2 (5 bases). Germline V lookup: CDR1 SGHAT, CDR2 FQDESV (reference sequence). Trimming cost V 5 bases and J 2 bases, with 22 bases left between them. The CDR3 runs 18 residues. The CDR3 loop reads CASSPSGVGGGTYNEQFF. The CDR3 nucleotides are TGTGCCAGCAGCCCCAGTGGGGTTGGCGGAGGAACCTACAATGAGCAGTTCTTC.

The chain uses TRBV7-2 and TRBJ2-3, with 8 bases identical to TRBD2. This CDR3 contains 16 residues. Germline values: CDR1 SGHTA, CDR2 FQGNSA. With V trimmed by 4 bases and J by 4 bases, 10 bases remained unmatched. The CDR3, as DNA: TGTGCCAGCAGCTCCAGGGGCGGGAGGAGGGCAGATACGCAGTATTTT. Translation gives CASSSRGGRRADTQYF. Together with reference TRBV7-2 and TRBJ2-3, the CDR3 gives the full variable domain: GAGVSQSPSNKVTEKGKDVELRCDPISGHTALYWYRQSLGQGLEFLIYFQGNSAPDKSGLPSDRFSAERTGGSVSTLTIQRTQQEDSAVYLCASSSRGGRRADTQYFGPGTRLTVL.

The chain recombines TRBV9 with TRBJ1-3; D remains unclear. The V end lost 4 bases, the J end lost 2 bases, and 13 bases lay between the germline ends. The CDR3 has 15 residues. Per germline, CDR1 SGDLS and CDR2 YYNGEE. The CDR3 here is CASSPRASAGNTIYF. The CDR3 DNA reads TGTGCCAGCAGCCCGCGGGCCAGCGCTGGAAACACCATATATTTT.

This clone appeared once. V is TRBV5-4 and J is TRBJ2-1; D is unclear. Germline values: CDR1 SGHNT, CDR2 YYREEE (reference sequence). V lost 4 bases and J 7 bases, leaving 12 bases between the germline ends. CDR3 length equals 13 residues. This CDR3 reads CASSLETENEQFF. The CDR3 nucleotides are TGTGCCAGCAGCCTCGAGACTGAAAATGAGCAGTTCTTC.

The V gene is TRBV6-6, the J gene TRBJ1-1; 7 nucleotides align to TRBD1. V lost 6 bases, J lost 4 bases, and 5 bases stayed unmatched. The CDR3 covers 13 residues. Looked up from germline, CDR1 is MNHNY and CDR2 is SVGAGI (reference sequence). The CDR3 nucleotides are TGTGCCAGCAGCAGACAGGGAATCACTGAAGCTTTCTTT. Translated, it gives CASSRQGITEAFF.

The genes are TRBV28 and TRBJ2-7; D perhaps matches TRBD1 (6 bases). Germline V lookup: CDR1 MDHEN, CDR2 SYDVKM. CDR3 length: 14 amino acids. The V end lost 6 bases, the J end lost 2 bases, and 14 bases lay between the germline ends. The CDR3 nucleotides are TGTGCCAGCAGCTACCTACAGGGCACCTACGAGCAGTACTTC. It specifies CASSYLQGTYEQYF.

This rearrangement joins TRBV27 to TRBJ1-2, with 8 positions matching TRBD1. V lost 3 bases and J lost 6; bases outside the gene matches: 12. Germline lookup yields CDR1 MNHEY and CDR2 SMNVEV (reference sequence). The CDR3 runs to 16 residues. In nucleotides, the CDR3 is TGTGCCAGCAGTTTGAATCGGGCAGGGGGCAGGCATGGCTACACCTTC. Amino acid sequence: CASSLNRAGGRHGYTF.

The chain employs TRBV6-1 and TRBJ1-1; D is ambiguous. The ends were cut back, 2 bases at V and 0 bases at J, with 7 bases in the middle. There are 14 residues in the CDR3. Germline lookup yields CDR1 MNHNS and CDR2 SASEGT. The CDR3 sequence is CASSEMRMNTEAFF. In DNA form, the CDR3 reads TGTGCCAGCAGTGAAATGAGAATGAACACTGAAGCTTTCTTT.

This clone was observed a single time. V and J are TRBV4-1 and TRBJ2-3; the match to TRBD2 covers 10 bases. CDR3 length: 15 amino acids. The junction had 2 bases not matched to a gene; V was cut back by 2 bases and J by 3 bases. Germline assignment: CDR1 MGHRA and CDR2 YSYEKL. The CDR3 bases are TGCGCCAGCAGCCAAACTAGCGGGAATACAGATACGCAGTATTTT. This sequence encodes CASSQTSGNTDTQYF.

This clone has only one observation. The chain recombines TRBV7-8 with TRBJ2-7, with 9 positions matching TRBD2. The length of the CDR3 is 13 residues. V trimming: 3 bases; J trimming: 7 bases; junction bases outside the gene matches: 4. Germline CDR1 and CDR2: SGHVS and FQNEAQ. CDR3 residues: CASSLSSGREQYF. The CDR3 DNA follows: TGTGCCAGCAGCTTGAGCAGCGGGAGGGAGCAGTACTTC.

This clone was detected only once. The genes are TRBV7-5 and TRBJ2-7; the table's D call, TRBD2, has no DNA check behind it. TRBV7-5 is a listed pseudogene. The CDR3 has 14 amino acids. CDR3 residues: CVRSFSPRRCGQYF. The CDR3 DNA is TGTGTCAGAAGCTTTTCCCCCCGGAGGTGCGGGCAGTACTTC.

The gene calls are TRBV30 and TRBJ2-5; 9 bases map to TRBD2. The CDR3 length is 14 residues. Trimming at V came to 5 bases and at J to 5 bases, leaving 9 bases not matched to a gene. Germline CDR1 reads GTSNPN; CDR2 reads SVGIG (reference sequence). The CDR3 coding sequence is TGTGCCTGGCGAACGGGACTAGCTTTTGAGACCCAGTACTTC. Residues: CAWRTGLAFETQYF.

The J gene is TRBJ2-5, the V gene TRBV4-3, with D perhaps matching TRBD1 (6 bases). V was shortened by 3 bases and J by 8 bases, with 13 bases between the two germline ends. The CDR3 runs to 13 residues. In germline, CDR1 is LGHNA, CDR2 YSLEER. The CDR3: CASSQLDRQTQYF. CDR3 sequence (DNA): TGCGCCAGCAGCCAGCTCGACAGGCAAACCCAGTACTTC.

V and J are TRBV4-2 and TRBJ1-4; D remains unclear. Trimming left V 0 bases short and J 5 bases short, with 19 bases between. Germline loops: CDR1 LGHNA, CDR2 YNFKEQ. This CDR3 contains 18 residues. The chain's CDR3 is CASSQDPLRNIRNEKLFF. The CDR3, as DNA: TGTGCCAGCAGCCAAGATCCCTTACGTAACATACGAAATGAAAAACTGTTTTTT.

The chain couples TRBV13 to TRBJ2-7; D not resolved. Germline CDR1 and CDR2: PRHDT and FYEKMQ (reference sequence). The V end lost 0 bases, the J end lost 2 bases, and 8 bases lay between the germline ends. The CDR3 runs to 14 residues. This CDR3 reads CASSLGPVTYEQYF. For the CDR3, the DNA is TGTGCCAGCAGCTTAGGCCCGGTAACCTACGAGCAGTACTTC. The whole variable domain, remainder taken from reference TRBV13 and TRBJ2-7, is AAGVIQSPRHLIKEKRETATLKCYPIPRHDTVYWYQQGPGQDPQFLISFYEKMQSDKGSIPDRFSAQQFSDYHSELNMSSLELGDSALYFCASSLGPVTYEQYFGPGTRLTVT.

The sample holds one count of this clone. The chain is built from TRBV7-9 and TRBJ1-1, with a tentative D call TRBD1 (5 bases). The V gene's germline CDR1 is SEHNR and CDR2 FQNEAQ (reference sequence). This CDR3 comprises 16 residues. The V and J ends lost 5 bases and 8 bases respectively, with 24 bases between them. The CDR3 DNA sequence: TGTGCCAGCAGCCCACCCCCAGGGAGGGGAGTAACGGAAGCTTTCTTT. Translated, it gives CASSPPPGRGVTEAFF.

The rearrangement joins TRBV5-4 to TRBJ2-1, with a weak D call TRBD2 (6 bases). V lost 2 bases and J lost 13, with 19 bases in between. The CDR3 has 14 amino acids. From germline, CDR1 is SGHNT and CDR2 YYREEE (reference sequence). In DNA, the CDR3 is TGTGCCAGCAGCTTCACGGGACTCCTAACGGGCCAGTTCTTC. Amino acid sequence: CASSFTGLLTGQFF.

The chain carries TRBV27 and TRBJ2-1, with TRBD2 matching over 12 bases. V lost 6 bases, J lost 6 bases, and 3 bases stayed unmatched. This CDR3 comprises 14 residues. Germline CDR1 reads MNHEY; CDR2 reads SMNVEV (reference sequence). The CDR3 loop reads CASSPSGRANEQFF. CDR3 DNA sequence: TGTGCCAGCAGCCCTAGCGGGAGGGCCAATGAGCAGTTCTTC.

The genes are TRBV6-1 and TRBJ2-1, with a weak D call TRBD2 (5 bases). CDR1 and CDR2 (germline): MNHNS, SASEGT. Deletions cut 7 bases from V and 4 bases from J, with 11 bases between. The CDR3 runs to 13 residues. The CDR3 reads CASILDFYNEQFF. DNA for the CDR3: TGTGCCAGCATCCTGGACTTTTACAATGAGCAGTTCTTC.

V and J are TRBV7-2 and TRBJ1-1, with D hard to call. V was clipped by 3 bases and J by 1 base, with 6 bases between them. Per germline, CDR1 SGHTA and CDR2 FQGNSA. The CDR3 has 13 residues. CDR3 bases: TGTGCCAGCAGCTTTCAGGAGAACACTGAAGCTTTCTTT. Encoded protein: CASSFQENTEAFF.